This T cell receptor beta chain appears in the sequencing data of a study of shared clonotypes between healthy human individuals. Study-level points and caveats: An anticipated effect of sequencing depth on clonotype sharing among donors was recognized.

Naive CD8 cells comprised CD45RO-negative, CCR7-positively selected cells, excluding terminally differentiated effector memory CD45RA+ cells. CDR1 MGHRA and CDR2 YSYEKL come from the germline V gene. Trimming took 1 base from V and 2 from J; bases not matched to a gene: 5. This CDR3 is built from 16 residues. Each subset's genomic DNA was split evenly across several immunoSEQ plates. TCRdb keeps only in-frame clones here, not all; method: immunoSEQ multiplex PCR. The sample carries roughly 890,000 clones, approximately 92% recorded once. This clone was counted only a few times. Its antigen is as yet unknown.

This clonotype was sampled from a young man in good health. Sequenced input: naive CD8+ T cells sorted from blood. The chain couples TRBV4-1 to TRBJ2-1, with TRBD2 matching 7 bases. The CDR3 sequence is CASSQVRDYPYNEQFF. CDR3 nucleotide sequence: TGCGCCAGCAGCCAAGTCCGGGACTACCCCTACAATGAGCAGTTCTTC.